A selection of T cell receptor beta chains follows, all from one sample in a study of T cell responses to AZD1222 COVID-19 vaccine. Assay: immunoSEQ multiplex PCR; the TCRdb copy retains only in-frame clones and omits some. This sample has under 150,000 clones, with around 90% found just once. The specimen comprised peripheral blood, sampled on day 0 of AZD1222 vaccination. These receptors were taken from an adult in good health. Each CDR3 is given with its conserved first and last residue. D genes are given only for firm matches. Not all rows give a size; the values are once, few, many and, for expanded clones, a class.

clone_size	j_call	v_call	d_call	cdr3_aa	cdr3_nt
.	TRBJ2-6	TRBV6-5	.	CASTLGVGANVLTF	TGTGCCAGCACGCTCGGGGTCGGGGCCAACGTCCTGACTTTC
.	TRBJ1-5	TRBV12-5	TRBD1	CASVTDRGLEQPQHF	TGTGCTAGTGTTACGGACAGGGGGCTGGAACAGCCCCAGCATTTT
.	TRBJ1-1	TRBV19	.	CASSIDRRRGTEAFF	TGTGCCAGTAGTATAGATCGGCGCAGGGGCACTGAAGCTTTCTTT
.	TRBJ1-2	TRBV11-2	.	CASSLEFGTTYGYTF	TGTGCCAGCAGCTTAGAGTTCGGGACGACCTATGGCTACACCTTC
.	TRBJ1-2	TRBV6-6	.	CASSYSASDGYTF	TGTGCCAGCAGTTACTCGGCCAGCGATGGCTACACCTTC
.	TRBJ2-1	TRBV4-1	TRBD2	CASSQPTSGRSNEQFF	TGCGCCAGCAGCCAACCGACTAGCGGGAGGTCCAATGAGCAGTTCTTC
.	TRBJ2-2	TRBV30	.	CAWSHGTLNTGELFF	TGTGCCTGGAGTCACGGGACACTGAACACCGGGGAGCTGTTTTTT
.	TRBJ1-1	TRBV9	.	CASSVGGSTEAFF	TGTGCCAGCAGCGTAGGAGGTTCGACTGAAGCTTTCTTT
once	TRBJ2-5	TRBV19	TRBD2	CASSILAGGPGETQYF	TGTGCCAGTAGTATACTAGCGGGAGGGCCGGGGGAGACCCAGTACTTC
.	TRBJ2-1	TRBV5-1	TRBD2	CASRGLAGDNEQFF	TGCGCCAGCAGGGGACTAGCGGGAGACAATGAGCAGTTCTTC
once	TRBJ2-3	TRBV7-2	TRBD2	CASSLATSGTQYF	TGTGCCAGCAGCTTAGCGACTAGCGGGACGCAGTATTTT
.	TRBJ2-2	TRBV9	.	CASSGPPKGGELFF	TGTGCCAGCAGCGGCCCTCCGAAAGGCGGGGAGCTGTTTTTT
.	TRBJ2-7	TRBV6-4	TRBD2	CASSESPGGDWGEQYF	TGTGCCAGCAGTGAGAGCCCCGGGGGGGACTGGGGCGAGCAGTACTTC
.	TRBJ2-1	TRBV9	.	CASSVGVVSSYNEQFF	TGTGCCAGCAGCGTAGGCGTGGTTAGCTCCTACAATGAGCAGTTCTTC
.	TRBJ1-2	TRBV5-6	.	CASSLQDRGYTF	TGTGCCAGCAGCCTGCAGGACAGAGGCTACACCTTC
.	TRBJ1-4	TRBV19	.	CASAGLDGVEKLFF	TGTGCCAGTGCCGGACTTGACGGAGTAGAAAAACTGTTTTTT
.	TRBJ1-6	TRBV5-8	.	CASSLFLAYSPLHF	TGTGCCAGCAGCTTGTTTCTTGCGTATTCACCCCTCCACTTT
.	TRBJ2-7	TRBV28	.	CASRLYGGSYEQYF	TGTGCCAGCAGGTTATACGGAGGCTCCTACGAGCAGTACTTC
.	TRBJ2-5	TRBV25-1	TRBD1	CASSGRDRVQETQYF	TGTGCCAGCAGTGGCCGGGACAGGGTCCAAGAGACCCAGTACTTC
.	TRBJ1-6	TRBV6-6	TRBD1	CASSPRTGVKAYNSPLHF	TGTGCCAGCAGTCCCCGGACAGGGGTGAAGGCCTATAATTCACCCCTCCACTTT
.	TRBJ2-3	TRBV4-2	.	CASSQDQIGTDTQYF	TGTGCCAGCAGCCAAGATCAAATTGGGACAGATACGCAGTATTTT
.	TRBJ1-1	TRBV10-3	.	CAISFKNTEAFF	TGTGCCATCAGCTTCAAGAACACTGAAGCTTTCTTT
.	TRBJ1-1	TRBV10-1	.	CASSTGTGNTEAFF	TGCGCCAGCAGTACCGGGACTGGGAACACTGAAGCTTTCTTT
.	TRBJ1-1	TRBV12-3/TRBV12-4	TRBD1	CASSFTGETEAFF	TGTGCCAGCAGTTTTACAGGGGAAACTGAAGCTTTCTTT
.	TRBJ2-5	TRBV11-2	.	CASSLRQAPSGSEKATQYF	TGTGCCAGCAGCCTCCGACAGGCGCCGTCGGGGTCGGAGAAGGCGACCCAGTACTTC
.	TRBJ2-1	TRBV28	TRBD2	CASSLWSGRLRNEQFF	TGTGCCAGCAGTTTGTGGAGCGGGAGGTTACGAAATGAGCAGTTCTTC
.	TRBJ2-3	TRBV28	.	CASSFFGGSTDTQYF	TGTGCCAGCAGCTTTTTCGGGGGAAGCACAGATACGCAGTATTTT
.	TRBJ2-1	TRBV5-6	.	CASSYGRRTNNEQFF	TGTGCCAGCAGCTACGGACGGAGGACCAACAATGAGCAGTTCTTC
.	TRBJ1-6	TRBV12-5	.	CASGPGWVNSPLHF	TGTGCTAGTGGTCCCGGGTGGGTTAATTCACCCCTCCACTTT
.	TRBJ1-3	TRBV5-6	TRBD1	CASSPQGVGNTIYF	TGTGCCAGCAGCCCCCAGGGGGTCGGAAACACCATATATTTT
.	TRBJ1-4	TRBV6-2/TRBV6-3	.	CASSPGRGGEKLFF	TGTGCCAGCAGTCCCGGACGAGGGGGAGAAAAACTGTTTTTT
.	TRBJ1-3	TRBV30	.	CAWRKVRHGNTIYF	TGTGCCTGGAGGAAGGTCCGTCACGGAAACACCATATATTTT